The 8 T cell receptor beta chains below come from one sample, sequenced in a study of shared clonotypes between healthy human individuals. Profiling relied on immunoSEQ multiplex PCR, and the TCRdb table lists in-frame clones only, not all of them. The table has over a million clones, 96% seen once. The sequenced sample was naive CD4+ T cells sorted from blood. Subset described: CD45RA+ positively selected. The receptors were sampled from a man younger than 40 in good health.

The V call is TRBV4-1, the J call TRBJ1-4; D is undetermined. This CDR3 is built from 16 residues. V was trimmed by 0 bases and J by 7 bases, leaving 15 bases between them. Per germline, CDR1 MGHRA and CDR2 YSYEKL. The CDR3 loop is CASSQDGAPEAEKLFF. The CDR3 nucleotides read TGCGCCAGCAGCCAAGATGGCGCCCCGGAGGCTGAAAAACTGTTTTTT.

This chain connects TRBV6-5 to TRBJ2-7; 9 bases are a match to TRBD1. The CDR3 runs 15 residues. Germline V gives CDR1 MNHEY, CDR2 SVGAGI. The J segment lost 4 bases and the V segment lost 2 bases, leaving 6 bases of the junction unmatched. CDR3 loop: CASSYAGTGWYEQYF. The CDR3 DNA is TGTGCCAGCAGTTACGCCGGGACAGGGTGGTACGAGCAGTACTTC.

The V and J genes are TRBV25-1 and TRBJ1-1; maybe TRBD1 (5 bases). V lost 3 bases to trimming and J lost 6 bases, with 14 bases between them. The CDR3 runs to 14 residues. Germline values: CDR1 MGHDK, CDR2 SYGVNS. In DNA form, the CDR3 reads TGTGCCAGCAGTGATTTAGGGGTAGCCCCTGAAGCTTTCTTT. It encodes CASSDLGVAPEAFF.

The J gene is TRBJ2-2, the V gene TRBV2; 7 positions match TRBD1. V shed 5 bases and J 6 bases; nucleotides not matched to a gene: 9. The CDR3 covers 15 residues. Germline CDR1 is SNHLY and CDR2 is FYNNEI. Here the CDR3 reads CASSMTGNGAGELFF. CDR3 sequence (DNA): TGTGCCAGCAGTATGACAGGGAACGGGGCCGGGGAGCTGTTTTTT.

The CDR3 loop is CASSVAEGTEAFF. In nucleotides, the CDR3 is TGTGCCAGCAGCGTAGCTGAGGGGACTGAAGCTTTCTTT. The chain links TRBV9 to TRBJ1-1; perhaps TRBD1 as D (5 bases). CDR1 SGDLS and CDR2 YYNGEE come from the germline V gene. Trimming shortened V by 0 bases and J by 5 bases, and 8 bases separated the two germline ends. The CDR3 spans 13 residues.

Regarding this clone: Other DNA sequences from this sample encode an identical CDR3 as well. V and J are TRBV5-1 and TRBJ1-5; TRBD1 might be the D (6 bases). V was pared by 0 bases and J by 6 bases, with 7 bases between. The CDR3 sequence is 13 residues long. Germline V gene lookup returns CDR1 SGHRS and CDR2 YFSETQ. The CDR3 protein is CASSLEGGQPQHF. For the CDR3, the DNA is TGCGCCAGCAGCTTGGAGGGGGGTCAGCCCCAGCATTTT. The complete variable domain, with remaining parts taken from reference TRBV5-1 and TRBJ1-5, reads KAGVTQTPRYLIKTRGQQVTLSCSPISGHRSVSWYQQTPGQGLQFLFEYFSETQRNKGNFPGRFSGRQFSNSRSEMNVSTLELGDSALYLCASSLEGGQPQHFGDGTRLSIL.

The gene calls are TRBV28 and TRBJ2-7, with a possible D match to TRBD1 (6 bases). CDR1 is MDHEN, CDR2 SYDVKM, per germline. CDR3 size: 12 residues. Trimming took off 7 bases at V and 5 bases at J, with 12 bases between the two ends. CDR3 DNA sequence: TGTGCCAGCAATGGACAGATCCACGAGCAGTACTTC. As protein: CASNGQIHEQYF. Filled out from reference TRBV28 and TRBJ2-7, the complete variable domain reads DVKVTQSSRYLVKRTGEKVFLECVQDMDHENMFWYRQDPGLGLRLIYFSYDVKMKEKGDIPEGYSVSREKKERFSLILESASTNQTSMYLCASNGQIHEQYFGPGTRLTVT.

The chain has TRBV5-1 and TRBJ2-7; D might be TRBD2 (5 bases). The CDR3 runs to 14 residues. V lost 7 bases to trimming and J lost 4 bases, with 18 bases between them. The V gene's germline CDR1 is SGHRS and CDR2 YFSETQ. CDR3 sequence reads: CASGESLASYEQYF. CDR3 in DNA: TGCGCCAGCGGGGAGTCCCTAGCCTCGTACGAGCAGTACTTC.